This T cell receptor (beta chain) stems from a study of chemoradiotherapy in HPV16-positive cancers. This clone was seen only once. Antigen: not known. The CDR3 sequence is 13 residues long. The V end was cut by 4 bases, the J end by 8 bases, with 13 bases between. Germline CDR1 is SGDLS and CDR2 is YYNGEE. Assay used: immunoSEQ multiplex PCR; TCRdb lists only in-frame clones, some missing. In the table there are 7,000 to 9,000 clones, around 74% of which are singletons. Overall study findings and caveats: The functional HPV-specific definition rests on just a couple of HPV16-positive patients. HPV-responsive T-cell expansion during chemoradiotherapy was linked to improved recurrence-free survival in HPV16-positive patients.

Repeated repertoire sampling spanned the course of chemoradiotherapy. This clonotype originated in a human donor with HPV-associated anogenital cancer. The rearrangement joins TRBV9 to TRBJ2-1, with D possibly matching TRBD2 (6 bases). Sequencing was performed on tumor tissue, taken from a patient who underwent chemoradiotherapy. CDR3 region: CASSPRGEHEQFF. CDR3 nucleotide sequence: TGTGCCAGCAGCCCCCGCGGGGAGCATGAGCAGTTCTTC.